The source of this TCR beta chain is a study of blood T cell repertoires in COVID-19. In the study overall: Samples taken during acute and convalescent COVID-19 were collected in the United States, Italy and Spain. In each case, the material was cDNA or gDNA derived from T cells, B-cell-depleted T cells, or PBMCs.

As handled by the study authors: The assay estimated nucleated cells by amplifying reference gene primers. Profiling relied on immunoSEQ multiplex PCR, and the TCRdb table lists in-frame clones only, not all of them. V and J calls and clone size are given by that table; D and trimming were obtained from the DNA. This table holds over 200,000 clones, more than 70% found once. Germline V gene data show CDR1 as MNHNS and CDR2 as SASEGT. The CDR3 consists of 13 residues. V dropped 3 bases and J dropped 3 bases, with 8 bases sitting between them. This sequence originates from a woman between 45 and 60 years old with acute or convalescent COVID-19. The sample was peripheral blood. This chain links TRBV6-1 with TRBJ1-2; D is ambiguous. The CDR3 DNA sequence: TGTGCCAGCAGTGAGGCTACAGACTATGGCTACACCTTC. Its protein is CASSEATDYGYTF.